This is a list of T cell receptor beta chains from one sample in a study of response to subunit inactivated influenza vaccine. TCRdb independently ran MiXCR on the RT-PCR reads; one entry per CDR3 protein. Among under 200,000 distinct CDR3 sequences, 9.5% to 13% were seen once, and the ten largest hold 9.5% to 15%. The input for sequencing was non-naive T cells sorted from PBMCs, taken roughly 45 days after vaccination. These receptors all come from a man aged 50-60 years who received an inactivated influenza vaccine. CDR3s include the opening cysteine and the closing phenylalanine or tryptophan. Fields, in order: clone size, J gene, D gene, V gene, CDR3 DNA, CDR3 protein. A D gene is named only where the DNA matches it firmly. Where a row states a size, it is once, few, many or the class of an expanded clone; other rows omit it.

many | TRBJ2-1 | . | TRBV29-1 | TGCAGCGTTGAAGAGGGGTACCTATCCTACAATGAGCAGTTCTTC | CSVEEGYLSYNEQFF
medium-sized | TRBJ2-3 | . | TRBV29-1 | TGCAGCGTTGATAGGCCCCAGGGCACAGATACGCAGTATTTT | CSVDRPQGTDTQYF
many | TRBJ2-7 | . | TRBV11-2 | TGTGCCAGCAGCTTACAGTATAGCGAGCAGTACTTC | CASSLQYSEQYF
. | TRBJ1-2 | . | TRBV7-8 | TGTGCCAGCAGCTTAGCGCCGGACAGATTCTACGGCTACACCTTC | CASSLAPDRFYGYTF
. | TRBJ1-3 | . | TRBV12-3/TRBV12-4 | TGTGCCAGCAGCGAACGGAGGAACACCATATATTTT | CASSERRNTIYF
. | TRBJ1-3 | . | TRBV25-1 | TGTGCCAGCAGTGAATTAGGTCCTGGAAACACCATATATTTT | CASSELGPGNTIYF
. | TRBJ2-1 | TRBD2 | TRBV5-6 | TGTGCCAGCAGCTTGGTGGTACTAGCGGGGCCGAATGAGCAGTTCTTC | CASSLVVLAGPNEQFF
many | TRBJ2-1 | . | TRBV24-1 | TGTGCCACCAGTGACTTCCCCAGGGCGAATGAGCAGTTCTTC | CATSDFPRANEQFF
many | TRBJ2-1 | TRBD2 | TRBV20-1 | TGCAGTGCCGGACTTAGCGGGAGGGCAGGGAATGAGCAGTTCTTC | CSAGLSGRAGNEQFF
. | TRBJ1-6 | TRBD1 | TRBV7-9 | TGTGCCAGCAATGCCGGGACAGAGAATTCACCCCTCCACTTT | CASNAGTENSPLHF
. | TRBJ2-7 | TRBD2 | TRBV7-9 | TGTGCCAGCAGCTCCGCGGGGGGAATGGTTTACGAGCAGTACTTC | CASSSAGGMVYEQYF
few | TRBJ1-2 | TRBD1 | TRBV5-1 | TGCGCCAGCAGCTCTGGACAGGGAGGTAGTTCTGGCTACACCTTC | CASSSGQGGSSGYTF
many | TRBJ2-6 | . | TRBV6-1 | TGTGCCAGCAAACGGGGCGGAGTCCGGGTTGGGGCCAACGTCCTGACTTTC | CASKRGGVRVGANVLTF
. | TRBJ2-3 | TRBD2 | TRBV7-3 | TGTGCCAGCGGCGGGAGGACAGATACGCAGTATTTT | CASGGRTDTQYF
. | TRBJ1-5 | . | TRBV5-5 | TGTGCCAGCAGCCCCCAACTACAGGGACCGGGGCAGCCCCAGCATTTT | CASSPQLQGPGQPQHF
. | TRBJ2-1 | . | TRBV5-1 | TGCGCCAGCAGCTTGGCCGGAGCCGGCGGTCCTGGGAATGAGCAGTTCTTC | CASSLAGAGGPGNEQFF
. | TRBJ1-1 | TRBD1 | TRBV6-2/TRBV6-3 | TGTGCCAGCAGTCGGGGACAGAGTCTTATGAACACTGAAGCTTTCTTT | CASSRGQSLMNTEAFF
many | TRBJ1-2 | TRBD1 | TRBV27 | TGTGCCAGCAGCCTTATTGGGACAGGGGAGTATGGCTACACCTTC | CASSLIGTGEYGYTF
. | TRBJ2-1 | . | TRBV7-8 | TGTGCCAGCAGCTTAGGACGGCGGAGGGGGCACAATGAGCAGTTCTTC | CASSLGRRRGHNEQFF
. | TRBJ2-1 | . | TRBV5-6 | TGTGCCAGCAGCTTATTACACGGTCTCTACAATGAGCAGTTCTTC | CASSLLHGLYNEQFF
. | TRBJ2-2 | . | TRBV5-1 | TGCGCCAGCAGCTTGGTGGTTGGGCAGAACACCGGGGAGCTGTTTTTT | CASSLVVGQNTGELFF
. | TRBJ1-1 | TRBD1 | TRBV2 | TGTGCCAGCAGGGGACAGACCTTCGATATCGGTAACACTGAAGCTTTCTTT | CASRGQTFDIGNTEAFF
many | TRBJ2-3 | TRBD2 | TRBV4-3 | TGCGCCAGCAGCCAATCACGTGCTAGCGGAAGCACAGATACGCAGTATTTT | CASSQSRASGSTDTQYF
. | TRBJ2-1 | . | TRBV30 | TGTGCCTGTAGCCTGAGCCGACAGCAGTTCTTC | CACSLSRQQFF
many | TRBJ1-5 | . | TRBV11-2 | TGTGCCAGCAGCTTTCGGGAAAATCAGCCCCAGCATTTT | CASSFRENQPQHF
few | TRBJ2-1 | . | TRBV6-6 | TGTGCCAGCAGCCCCCCGTTCCATGAGCAGTTCTTC | CASSPPFHEQFF
few | TRBJ2-7 | TRBD2 | TRBV12-3/TRBV12-4 | TGTGCCAGCAGTTCCGGGACTAGCGGGGGGGCAGACGAGCAGTACTTC | CASSSGTSGGADEQYF
many | TRBJ1-1 | . | TRBV12-3/TRBV12-4 | TGTGCCAGCAGTCCCGGGACCTCGGCAGCTTTCTTT | CASSPGTSAAFF
few | TRBJ2-1 | . | TRBV4-2 | TGTGCCAGCAGCCGACAAGGTGATGAGCAGTTCTTC | CASSRQGDEQFF
. | TRBJ2-5 | . | TRBV5-4 | TGTGCCAGCAGCTCAGGTGGAGGGGTCAGAGAGACCCAGTACTTC | CASSSGGGVRETQYF
. | TRBJ2-7 | TRBD2 | TRBV20-1 | TGCAGTGCTTCCGGGACTAGCGGGACAGAGCACTACGAGCAGTACTTC | CSASGTSGTEHYEQYF
. | TRBJ2-4 | TRBD1 | TRBV18 | TGTGCCAGCTCACCACCGGGACAGATAGCCAAAAACATTCAGTACTTC | CASSPPGQIAKNIQYF
few | TRBJ2-7 | . | TRBV7-3 | TGTGCCAGCAGCTCTACGGGGTCTTGGGGTTCCGAGCAGTACTTC | CASSSTGSWGSEQYF
once | TRBJ2-3 | . | TRBV28 | TGTGCCAGCAGTCCTTCCCCGGGACTGGGAGCGATTGGGTATACGCAGTATTTT | CASSPSPGLGAIGYTQYF